This T cell receptor beta chain was found in a study of response to subunit inactivated influenza vaccine. Via MiXCR, TCRdb re-called the RT-PCR reads, giving one row per CDR3 protein. Of more than 400,000 distinct CDR3 sequences in the sample, approximately 9.9% are singletons; the top ten hold more than 10%. The sample holds many counts of this clonotype. What it binds is unknown. Study-level findings and limits: The authors offered the suggestion that each seasonal influenza vaccination recruits few new T cells.

The CDR3 spans 13 residues. Germline V lookup: CDR1 DFQATT, CDR2 SNEGSKA (reference sequence). The material was PBMCs from blood, obtained roughly 47 days after vaccination. This TCR was sampled from a man aged 50 to 60 who received an inactivated influenza vaccine. This sequence joins TRBV20-1 and TRBJ2-3, with 10 bases matching TRBD1. CDR3 in DNA: TGCAGCGTCGACAGGGGGCGGGCAGATACGCAGTATTTT. Translating gives CSVDRGRADTQYF.